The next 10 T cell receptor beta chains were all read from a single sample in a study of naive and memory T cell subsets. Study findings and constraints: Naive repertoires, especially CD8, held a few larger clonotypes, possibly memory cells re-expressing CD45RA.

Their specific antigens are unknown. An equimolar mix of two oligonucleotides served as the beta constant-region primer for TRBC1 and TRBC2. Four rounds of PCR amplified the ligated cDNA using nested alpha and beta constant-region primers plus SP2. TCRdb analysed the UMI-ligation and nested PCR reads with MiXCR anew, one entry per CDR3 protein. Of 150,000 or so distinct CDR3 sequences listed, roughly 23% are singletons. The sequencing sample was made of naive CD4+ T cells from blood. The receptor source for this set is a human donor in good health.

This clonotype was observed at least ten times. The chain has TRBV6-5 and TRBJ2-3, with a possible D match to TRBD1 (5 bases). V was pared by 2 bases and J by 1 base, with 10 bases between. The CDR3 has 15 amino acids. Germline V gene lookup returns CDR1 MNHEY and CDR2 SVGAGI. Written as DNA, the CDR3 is TGTGCCAGCAGTTACGGGGTAGGGGGCACAGATACGCAGTATTTT. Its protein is CASSYGVGGTDTQYF.

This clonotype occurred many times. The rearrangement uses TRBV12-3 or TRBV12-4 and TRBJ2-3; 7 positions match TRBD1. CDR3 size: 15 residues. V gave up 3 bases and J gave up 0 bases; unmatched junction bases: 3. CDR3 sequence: CASSLRQGSTDTQYF. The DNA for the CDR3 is TGTGCCAGCAGTTTGAGACAGGGTAGCACAGATACGCAGTATTTT.

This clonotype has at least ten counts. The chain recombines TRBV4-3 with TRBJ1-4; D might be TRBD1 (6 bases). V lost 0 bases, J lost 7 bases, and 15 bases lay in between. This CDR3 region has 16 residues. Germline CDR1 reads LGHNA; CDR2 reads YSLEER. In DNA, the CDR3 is TGCGCCAGCAGCCAAGATCGACAGGTCTTTGGTGAAAAACTGTTTTTT. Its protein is CASSQDRQVFGEKLFF.

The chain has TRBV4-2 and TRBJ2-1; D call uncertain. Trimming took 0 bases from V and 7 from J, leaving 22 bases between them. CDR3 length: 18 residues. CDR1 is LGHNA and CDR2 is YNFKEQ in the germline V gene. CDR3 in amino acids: CASSQEGSTGLYENEQFF. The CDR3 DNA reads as TGTGCCAGCAGCCAAGAGGGCAGCACGGGTCTGTATGAGAATGAGCAGTTCTTC.

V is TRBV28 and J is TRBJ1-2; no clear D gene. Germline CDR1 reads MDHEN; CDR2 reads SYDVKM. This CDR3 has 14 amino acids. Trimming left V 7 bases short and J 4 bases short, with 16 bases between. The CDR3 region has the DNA TGTGCCAGCAATACACCGTGGCGGACCTATGGCTACACCTTC. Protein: CASNTPWRTYGYTF.

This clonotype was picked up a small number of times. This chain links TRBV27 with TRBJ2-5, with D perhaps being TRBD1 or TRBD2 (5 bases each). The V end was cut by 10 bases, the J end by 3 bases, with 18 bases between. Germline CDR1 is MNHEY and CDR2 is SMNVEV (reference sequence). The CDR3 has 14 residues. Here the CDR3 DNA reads TGTGCCACGGCACAAACCGGGACCAAAGAGACCCAGTACTTC. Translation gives CATAQTGTKETQYF.

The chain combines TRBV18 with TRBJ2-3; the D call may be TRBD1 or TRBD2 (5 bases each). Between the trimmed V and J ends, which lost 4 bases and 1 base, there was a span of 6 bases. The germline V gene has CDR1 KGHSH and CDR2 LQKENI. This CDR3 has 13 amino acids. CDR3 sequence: CASSRDRTDTQYF. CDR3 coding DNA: TGTGCCAGCTCACGGGACCGCACAGATACGCAGTATTTT.

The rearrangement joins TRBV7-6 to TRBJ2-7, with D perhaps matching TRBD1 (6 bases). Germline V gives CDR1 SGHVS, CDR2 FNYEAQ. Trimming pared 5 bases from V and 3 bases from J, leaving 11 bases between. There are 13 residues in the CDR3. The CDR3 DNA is TGTGCCAGCAGCGTCGGACAGATCTACGAGCAGTACTTC. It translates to CASSVGQIYEQYF.

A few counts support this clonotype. The chain's CDR3 is CSVGLLAGDTQYF. CDR3 sequence (DNA): TGCAGCGTTGGCCTCCTAGCGGGAGATACGCAGTATTTT. J is TRBJ2-3 and V is TRBV29-1, with 8 bases fitting TRBD2. CDR1 and CDR2 (germline): SQVTM, ANQGSEA. J lost 5 bases, V lost 4 bases, and 5 bases had no gene match. The CDR3 spans 13 residues.

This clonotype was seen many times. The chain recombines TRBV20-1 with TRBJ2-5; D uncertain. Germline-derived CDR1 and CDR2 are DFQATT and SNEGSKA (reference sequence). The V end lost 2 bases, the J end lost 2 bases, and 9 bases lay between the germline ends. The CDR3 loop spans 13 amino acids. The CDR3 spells CSARIPAQETQYF. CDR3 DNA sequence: TGCAGTGCTAGAATACCCGCTCAAGAGACCCAGTACTTC.